The entry below gives a single TCR beta chain sequence along with its context. TCRdb keeps only in-frame clones here, not all; method: immunoSEQ multiplex PCR. This sample has tens of thousands of clones, with about 86% found just once. The data stem from a study of blood T cell repertoires in COVID-19. The CDR3 is made up of 16 amino acids. CDR1 and CDR2 (germline): KGHSH, LQKENI. With V trimmed by 2 bases and J by 8 bases, 11 bases remained unmatched. This rearrangement joins TRBV18 to TRBJ2-1; 8 nucleotides line up with TRBD2. Sequenced sample: peripheral blood. The sequence was collected from a human donor in a cohort sampled during active COVID-19. The CDR3 bases are TGTGCCAGCTCACCAATGGCCGGGACTAGGAATCATGAGCAGTTCTTC. Its translation is CASSPMAGTRNHEQFF.